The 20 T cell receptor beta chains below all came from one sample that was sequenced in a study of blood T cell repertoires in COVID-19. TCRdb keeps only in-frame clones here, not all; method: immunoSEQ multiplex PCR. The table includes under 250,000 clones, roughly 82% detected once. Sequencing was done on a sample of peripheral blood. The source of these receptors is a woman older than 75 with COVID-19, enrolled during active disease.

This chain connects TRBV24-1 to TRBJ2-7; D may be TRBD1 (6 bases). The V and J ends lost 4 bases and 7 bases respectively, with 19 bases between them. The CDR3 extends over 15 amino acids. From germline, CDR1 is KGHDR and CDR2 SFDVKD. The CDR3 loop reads CATSDPSTGTGEQYF. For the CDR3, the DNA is TGTGCCACCAGTGACCCTTCCACAGGGACCGGAGAGCAGTACTTC.

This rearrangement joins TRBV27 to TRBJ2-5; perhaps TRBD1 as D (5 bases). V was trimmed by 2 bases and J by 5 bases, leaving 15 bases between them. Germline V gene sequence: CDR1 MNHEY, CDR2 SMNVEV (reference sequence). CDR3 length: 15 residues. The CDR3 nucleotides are TGTGCCAGCAGTTTAACGTCACAGGTTTACGAGACCCAGTACTTC. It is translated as CASSLTSQVYETQYF.

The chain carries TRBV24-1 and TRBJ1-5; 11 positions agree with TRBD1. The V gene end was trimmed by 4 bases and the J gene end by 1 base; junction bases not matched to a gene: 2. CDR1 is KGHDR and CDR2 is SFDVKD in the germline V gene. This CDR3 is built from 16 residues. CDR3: CATSDGDRGSNQPQHF. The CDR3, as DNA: TGTGCCACCAGTGACGGGGACAGGGGGAGCAATCAGCCCCAGCATTTT.

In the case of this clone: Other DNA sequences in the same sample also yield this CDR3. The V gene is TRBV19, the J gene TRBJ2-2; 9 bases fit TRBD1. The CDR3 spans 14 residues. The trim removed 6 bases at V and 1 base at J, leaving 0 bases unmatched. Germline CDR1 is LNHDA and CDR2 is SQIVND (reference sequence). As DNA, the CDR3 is TGTGCCAGTAGGACAGGGGGGAACACCGGGGAGCTGTTTTTT. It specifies CASRTGGNTGELFF. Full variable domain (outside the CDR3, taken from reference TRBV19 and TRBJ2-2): DGGITQSPKYLFRKEGQNVTLSCEQNLNHDAMYWYRQDPGQGLRLIYYSQIVNDFQKGDIAEGYSVSREKKESFPLTVTSAQKNPTAFYLCASRTGGNTGELFFGEGSRLTVL.

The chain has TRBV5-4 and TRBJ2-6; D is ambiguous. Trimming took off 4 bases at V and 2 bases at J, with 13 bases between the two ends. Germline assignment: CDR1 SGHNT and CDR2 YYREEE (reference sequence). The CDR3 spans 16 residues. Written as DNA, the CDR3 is TGTGCCAGCAGCCCCGGTGGTAGAACTGGGGCCAACGTCCTGACTTTC. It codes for CASSPGGRTGANVLTF.

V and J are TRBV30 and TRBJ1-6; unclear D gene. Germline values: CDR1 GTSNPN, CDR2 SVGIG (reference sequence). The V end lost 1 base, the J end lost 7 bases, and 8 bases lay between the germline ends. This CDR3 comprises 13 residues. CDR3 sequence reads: CAWSDSGNSPLHF. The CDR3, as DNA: TGTGCCTGGAGTGACAGTGGGAATTCACCCCTCCACTTT.

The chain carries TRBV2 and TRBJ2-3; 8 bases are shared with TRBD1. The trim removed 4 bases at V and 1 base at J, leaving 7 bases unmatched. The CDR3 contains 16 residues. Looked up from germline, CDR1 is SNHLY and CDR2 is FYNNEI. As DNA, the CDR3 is TGTGCCAGCAGTGGCCGACAGGGGAAGGGCACAGATACGCAGTATTTT. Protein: CASSGRQGKGTDTQYF.

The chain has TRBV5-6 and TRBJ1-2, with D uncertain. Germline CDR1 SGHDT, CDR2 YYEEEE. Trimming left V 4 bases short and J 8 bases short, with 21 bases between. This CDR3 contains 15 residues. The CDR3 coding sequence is TGTGCCAGCAGCAAACTGACGGGAGACTATTGGGGCTACACCTTC. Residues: CASSKLTGDYWGYTF.

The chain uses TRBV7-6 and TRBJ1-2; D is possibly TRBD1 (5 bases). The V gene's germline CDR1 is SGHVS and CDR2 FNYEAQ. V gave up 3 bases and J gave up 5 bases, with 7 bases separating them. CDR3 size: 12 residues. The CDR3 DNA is TGTGCCAGCAGCTTTTCAGGGTATGGCTACACCTTC. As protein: CASSFSGYGYTF.

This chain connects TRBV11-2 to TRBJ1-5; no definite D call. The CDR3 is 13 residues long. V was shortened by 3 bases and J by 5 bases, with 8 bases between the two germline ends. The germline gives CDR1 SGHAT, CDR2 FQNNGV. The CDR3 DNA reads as TGTGCCAGCAGCTTTGGAGCATATCAGCCCCAGCATTTT. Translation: CASSFGAYQPQHF.

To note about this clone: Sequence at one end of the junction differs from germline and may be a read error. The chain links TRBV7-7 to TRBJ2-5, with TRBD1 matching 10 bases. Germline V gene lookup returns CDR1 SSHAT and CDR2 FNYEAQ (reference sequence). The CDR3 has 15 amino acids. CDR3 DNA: TGTGCTAGCAGCCACACCGGGACAGGGGAAGAGACCCAGTACTTC. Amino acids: CASSHTGTGEETQYF.

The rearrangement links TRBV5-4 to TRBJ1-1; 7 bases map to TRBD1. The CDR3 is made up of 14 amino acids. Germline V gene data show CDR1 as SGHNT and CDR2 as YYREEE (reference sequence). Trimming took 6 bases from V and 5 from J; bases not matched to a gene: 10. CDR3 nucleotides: TGTGCCAGCATCGAGTTCGGGACAGAAACTGAAGCTTTCTTT. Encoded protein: CASIEFGTETEAFF.

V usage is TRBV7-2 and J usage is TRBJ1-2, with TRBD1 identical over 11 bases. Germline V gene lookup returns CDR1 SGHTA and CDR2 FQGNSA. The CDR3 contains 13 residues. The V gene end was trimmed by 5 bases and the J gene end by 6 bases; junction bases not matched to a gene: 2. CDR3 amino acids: CASSQGQGDGYTF. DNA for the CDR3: TGTGCCAGCAGCCAGGGACAGGGGGATGGCTACACCTTC.

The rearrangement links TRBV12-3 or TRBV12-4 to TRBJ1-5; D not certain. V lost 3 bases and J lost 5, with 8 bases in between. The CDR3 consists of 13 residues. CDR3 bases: TGTGCCAGCAGTTTTCCAGGCGATCAGCCCCAGCATTTT. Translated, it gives CASSFPGDQPQHF.

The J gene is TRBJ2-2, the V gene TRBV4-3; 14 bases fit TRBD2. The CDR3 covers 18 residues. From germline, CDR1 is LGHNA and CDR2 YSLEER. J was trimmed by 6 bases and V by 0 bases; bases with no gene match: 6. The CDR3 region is CASSQEGLAGDGAGELFF. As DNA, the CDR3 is TGCGCCAGCAGCCAAGAGGGACTAGCGGGGGATGGAGCCGGGGAGCTGTTTTTT.

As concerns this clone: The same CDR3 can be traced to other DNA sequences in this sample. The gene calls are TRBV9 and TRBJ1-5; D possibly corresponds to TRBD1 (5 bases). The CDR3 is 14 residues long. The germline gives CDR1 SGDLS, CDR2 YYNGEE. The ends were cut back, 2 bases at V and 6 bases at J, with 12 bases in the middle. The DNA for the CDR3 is TGTGCCAGCAGCGTGGGCAGGGAGGGTCAGCCCCAGCATTTT. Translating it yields CASSVGREGQPQHF.

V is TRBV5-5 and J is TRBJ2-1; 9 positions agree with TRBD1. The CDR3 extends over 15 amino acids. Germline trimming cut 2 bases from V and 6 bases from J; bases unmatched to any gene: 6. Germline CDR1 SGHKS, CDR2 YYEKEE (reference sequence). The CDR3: CASSLTGTGINEQFF. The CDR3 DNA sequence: TGTGCCAGCAGCTTAACCGGGACAGGGATCAATGAGCAGTTCTTC.

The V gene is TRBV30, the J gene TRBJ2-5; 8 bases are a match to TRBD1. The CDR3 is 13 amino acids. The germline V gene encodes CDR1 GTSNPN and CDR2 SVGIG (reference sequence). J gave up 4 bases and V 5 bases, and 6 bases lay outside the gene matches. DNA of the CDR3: TGTGCCTGGGACAGGGGAGGACGAGAGACCCAGTACTTC. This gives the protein CAWDRGGRETQYF.

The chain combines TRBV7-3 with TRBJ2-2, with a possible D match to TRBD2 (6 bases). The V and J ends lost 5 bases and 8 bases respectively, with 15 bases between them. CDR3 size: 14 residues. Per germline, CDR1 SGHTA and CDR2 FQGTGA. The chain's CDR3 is CASSPGLLEGELFF. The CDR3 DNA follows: TGTGCCAGCAGCCCGGGACTTCTCGAGGGGGAGCTGTTTTTT.

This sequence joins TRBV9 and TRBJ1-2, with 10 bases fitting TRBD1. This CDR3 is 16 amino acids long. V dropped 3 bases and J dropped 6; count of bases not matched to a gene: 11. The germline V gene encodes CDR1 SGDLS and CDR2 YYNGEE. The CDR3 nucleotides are TGTGCCAGCAGCGGCACGAGGACAGGGGGTATCGATGGCTACACCTTC. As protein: CASSGTRTGGIDGYTF.